The source of this TCR beta chain is a study of cytomegalovirus exposure and HLA in healthy donors (dated by TCRdb to 2016 to 2017). Concerning the study at large: According to an earlier analysis of 587 of the donors, roughly 180 million T cells yielded roughly 110 million unique TCR beta sequences and approximately 300 Gb of sequence data. An early release covering roughly 580 HLA-typed donors comprised about 310 gigabases of sequencing data and some 79 million unique TCR sequences. The genetic ancestry cluster associated with self-reported Caucasian donors included about four fifths of the roughly 410 genotyped donors. The study aimed to test whether signatures of past pathogen exposure could be identified by cataloging public T cell receptors. The T cell repertoires of around 730 subjects were profiled by immunosequencing and related to cytomegalovirus serostatus. Along with the approximately 700-subject first cohort, a separate validation cohort of over 90 different subjects was used. High-throughput TCR immunosequencing, statistical association of individual TCRs with disease status, and machine learning were combined to predict cytomegalovirus infection status. To study patterns of TCR occurrence, a later analysis re-analyzed previously published TCR beta repertoires from 600 to 750 donors and added high-resolution HLA genotyping. The later analysis used no new phenotypic data to find candidate immune exposures, relying instead on TCR beta sequences and their occurrence across donors. To decide whether each TCR beta V gene segment behaved as functional or pseudogenic, an earlier analysis of some 600 of the donors relied on high-throughput TCR beta sequencing. Alongside the repertoire data, information on donor age, sex, ethnicity and CMV serostatus was compiled. A later genetic analysis used genome-wide SNP genotypes for about 60% of the 666 donors, treating that subset as a discovery cohort. Every repertoire in the discovery cohort had been generated on one and the same sequencing platform. HLA typing covered class I and class II loci at four-digit resolution. Typing coverage differed by locus: A, B, C, DRB1 and DQB1 were typed in roughly 620-630 donors, DQA1 in roughly 510, DPA1 in over 600, and DPB1 in approximately 450. Roughly 5 DR-DQ haplotypes were handled as single units for association and clustering because linkage in the cohort was strong. Among approximately 370 genotyped donors of the cohort, an average of around 240,000 unique TCR beta nucleotide sequences was sequenced per donor, of which 15% to 20% were non-productive.

The cohort consisted of approximately 690 healthy bone marrow donors. Cohort members were all nominally healthy when sampled, although unrecorded immune exposures were likely present. The donor was CMV seronegative and belonged to the group of roughly 330 seronegative cohort members. Each donor provided a peripheral blood sample, and peripheral blood mononuclear cells were used for TCR beta sequencing. The Qiagen DNeasy Blood Extraction Kit was used to extract genomic DNA from the blood cell samples. To prepare the library, the immunoSEQ multiplex PCR assay was applied. For the multiplex PCR, a mixture combining 60 forward primers for TCR Vbeta segments and 13 reverse primers for TCR Jbeta segments was used. Amplification of the CDR3 region of rearranged TCR beta genes was performed with a multiplex PCR assay on genomic DNA. The amplified TCR beta libraries were sequenced on the Illumina HiSeq System as 87-base-pair reads. The study's processing was this. A later analysis tallied roughly 78 million unique TCR beta chains across the 610 or so repertoires, and around 12 million of those chains were shared by two or more donors. A nearest-neighbor algorithm error-corrected the raw reads and collapsed the reads into unique sequences, merging closely related sequences to remove PCR and sequencing errors. CDR3 sequences were aligned to IMGT reference sequences to assign V, D and J gene segments. For a sequence to be retained, at least a six-nucleotide match to both a V gene segment and a J gene segment was required. A rearrangement counted as productive if the CDR3 had no stop codons and remained in frame with V and J, and every other rearrangement counted as non-productive. CDR3 was defined according to IMGT convention as the region running from the second conserved V-encoded cysteine to the conserved J-encoded phenylalanine. In an earlier analysis of around 600 of the donors, sequences lacking an unambiguous match to a single V gene segment were excluded. An earlier analysis of fewer than 650 of the donors classified V segments as functional when productive rearrangements were above 56.7% and as segregating when the standard deviation between donors was above 5%. A statistical classification framework was developed to diagnose cytomegalovirus status using the catalog of TCR beta chain sequences. A later analysis assigned V and J genes by comparing TCR nucleotide sequences with IMGT/GENE-DB human TR gene sequences. A later analysis assigned CDR3 sequences and most-parsimonious VDJ recombination scenarios with the TCRdist pipeline. In a later analysis, every TCR beta chain was defined by the combination of its CDR3 amino acid sequence and its V-gene family, and reads without a unique V-gene family were dropped. A later analysis removed nearly 600 highly shared, low-generation-probability nucleotide sequences to deal with suspected cross-contamination and a sequencing artifact. In a later analysis, a clonal expansion index for each public chain was calculated from normalized within-repertoire ranks of inferred template counts. In a later analysis, generation probabilities were computed using a VDJ recombination model fitted to out-of-frame rearrangements, and the results were checked against IGoR. A later analysis scored TCR-TCR, TCR-HLA and TCR-CMV co-occurrence with hypergeometric tests, applying a repertoire-size bias correction to TCR pairs. A later analysis estimated false discovery rates by permuting HLA or CMV assignments 20 times. In a later analysis, co-occurring TCRs were grouped using DBSCAN, with TCRdist sequence similarity added in when clustering inside HLA-allele-positive subsets. Repertoires with fewer than 30,000 or more than 120,000 public chains, plus five repertoires with anomalous nucleotide sharing, were excluded from co-occurrence clustering. The table comes from immuneACCESS by way of TCRdb, which keeps in-frame sequences with V and J called. Part of the clones is missing from these tables; in studies checked, under half for an unresolved V gene and the rest for unknown reasons. The V and J calls and clone size come from that table; D and trimming were worked out from the DNA. The sample table contains 150,000 to 200,000 clones; only one count was recorded for 70% to 80% of them. The top ten hold around 1.5% of the sample.

On the study overall, not on this receptor specifically: This cohort had only TCR beta chains sequenced, and the lack of alpha or paired-chain data limited which features could be detected. V-gene and J-gene trimming of TCR beta chains was associated with a missense DCLRE1C variant in a later genetic analysis, and the association was replicated in an independent cohort. Presence/absence analyses assumed roughly uniform sequencing depth across donors, an assumption that may not hold. A later analysis reported that several top co-occurrence clusters appeared linked to parvovirus B19, influenza, CMV and Epstein-Barr virus. Most TCR sequences were seen in very few donors, while some public TCRs were found in many individuals. The authors suggested that the approach could potentially be generalized to other disease states and immunological phenotypes. A later genetic analysis reported fewer N-insertions in productive TCRs among donors in an Asian-associated ancestry cluster than the approximately 670-donor mean. According to a later analysis, most CMV-associated TCR beta chains appeared to be HLA-restricted, and the HLA associations seemed to be driven largely by CMV exposure. Because HLA typing was unavailable for some donors at each locus, only the typed subset was used in association tests. The 87-base-pair reads could not distinguish some IMGT-functional V segments, including TRBV6-2 and TRBV6-3, so those segments were excluded. A further reported finding was that TCR beta sequences accurately predicted the HLA-A and HLA-B alleles for most subjects in the first cohort. Correlated functional status among segregating V segments might reflect linkage disequilibrium, but an unknown experimental factor could not be ruled out. An earlier analysis of some 560 of the donors showed that most TCR beta V segments appeared in productive rearrangements either about 90% or about 30% of the time, which broadly matched IMGT annotations. The study gave a list of roughly 150 TCR beta chains associated with cytomegalovirus. For the cohort, immune exposure information was limited to CMV serostatus. A later analysis found that TCR association rates varied across HLA loci, with DRB1 alleles showing the most associated TCRs and HLA-C alleles the fewest. In vitro tests confirmed that three of the cytomegalovirus-associated TCR beta chains recognize cytomegalovirus antigens. A later analysis associated around 16,000 TCR beta sequences with specific HLA alleles at a false discovery rate of 0.05. Seventeen rarely observed V segments, including chromosome 9 orphons, were excluded from the earlier analysis of 550 to 700 of the donors because counts were too low. A later analysis found that HLA-associated TCR beta chains were more clonally expanded and had lower generation probabilities than equally common non-associated chains. A cluster of highly shared sequence variants was judged likely to represent a technical artifact of the sequencing pipeline. Assigning TCR associations to individual alleles was difficult when HLA alleles, especially DR and DQ, strongly co-occurred. The classifier was reported to diagnose cytomegalovirus status with high specificity and sensitivity in both the original cohort and the validation cohort.

Counted from cysteine to phenylalanine, this CDR3 has 16 amino acids. Here the CDR3 DNA is all that survives: 48 bases in frame from base 1. CDR1 and CDR2 are read off the germline V gene as ENHRY and SYGVKD. Here V drops 6 bases and J drops 4 bases, and the junction holds 14 bases not matched to any gene. Points on this clone: What this receptor recognizes is not known. Nothing much larger sits one base from this clone, and base qualities are not available.

This chain joins TRBV10-3 to TRBJ1-1, and 7 junction bases match TRBD1. The sample was PBMCs. The clonotype was recovered from a woman in her forties or fifties in good health and CMV-seronegative. The nucleotide sequence is given as TGTGCCATCAGGGCGATAGGGGTCCCAGGGGGCACTGAAGCTTTCTTT. Its translation reads: CAIRAIGVPGGTEAFF.